The rows below give T cell receptor beta chains drawn from one sample of a study of cytomegalovirus exposure and HLA in healthy donors. The protocol was immunoSEQ multiplex PCR, while the TCRdb copy is restricted to in-frame clones and leaves out a portion. The sample table sets out tens of thousands of clones. Material for sequencing was PBMCs. The origin of the receptors is a man younger than 30 in good health and CMV-seropositive. The CDR3 runs from the conserved cysteine through the conserved F or W. The D gene is left open where the match is weak.

d_call	v_call	j_call	cdr3_length	cdr3_aa	cdr3_nt
TRBD1	TRBV11-2	TRBJ1-1	15	CASSLPRDRGRTAFF	TGTGCCAGCAGCTTACCCCGGGACAGGGGGCGCACGGCTTTCTTT
NA	TRBV6-1	TRBJ2-2	16	CASSEAQGLNTGELFF	TGTGCCAGCAGTGAAGCGCAAGGACTAAACACCGGGGAGCTGTTTTTT
NA	TRBV6-1	TRBJ2-7	11	CASTRSYEQYF	TGTGCCAGCACTAGATCCTACGAGCAGTACTTC
NA	TRBV19	TRBJ2-7	13	CASSILATYEQYF	TGTGCCAGTAGTATCCTAGCGACCTACGAGCAGTACTTC
TRBD1	TRBV5-1	TRBJ1-2	12	CASSSQGDGYTF	TGCGCCAGCAGTTCCCAGGGGGATGGCTACACCTTC
TRBD1	TRBV6-1	TRBJ1-1	14	CASIRWGQATEAFF	TGTGCCAGCATTCGCTGGGGACAGGCGACTGAAGCTTTCTTT
TRBD1	TRBV11-2	TRBJ2-7	14	CASSSLTGEYEQYF	TGTGCCAGCAGCTCCCTCACAGGGGAATACGAGCAGTACTTC
NA	TRBV9	TRBJ2-5	15	CASSVDGGSWETQYF	TGTGCCAGCAGCGTAGACGGGGGTAGTTGGGAGACCCAGTACTTC
NA	TRBV2	TRBJ1-1	15	CASSGILARRAEAFF	TGTGCCAGCAGTGGAATTTTGGCCCGGAGGGCTGAAGCTTTCTTT
TRBD2	TRBV5-1	TRBJ2-7	15	CASSEGLAGSYEQYF	TGCGCCAGCAGCGAGGGACTAGCGGGATCCTACGAGCAGTACTTC
TRBD2	TRBV13	TRBJ2-1	15	CASSSTSGRHNEQFF	TGTGCCAGCAGCTCTACTAGCGGGAGGCACAATGAGCAGTTCTTC
TRBD1	TRBV5-1	TRBJ2-7	15	CASSTGQGARDEQYF	TGCGCCAGCAGCACGGGACAGGGGGCTCGTGACGAGCAGTACTTC
TRBD1	TRBV2	TRBJ1-6	15	CASSDPTGDNSPLHF	TGTGCCAGCAGTGATCCAACAGGGGACAATTCACCCCTCCACTTT
TRBD1	TRBV30	TRBJ1-5	14	CAWGTGASNQPQHF	TGTGCCTGGGGGACAGGGGCTAGCAATCAGCCCCAGCATTTT
TRBD1	TRBV28	TRBJ1-4	16	CASSLSDRAGGEKLFF	TGTGCCAGCAGTTTATCGGACAGGGCGGGTGGCGAAAAACTGTTTTTT
TRBD2	TRBV29-1	TRBJ2-1	14	CGTSGSRLNNEQFF	TGCGGGACTAGCGGGAGTCGTTTGAACAATGAGCAGTTCTTC
TRBD2	TRBV5-4	TRBJ2-1	16	CASSLNRGSSYNEQFF	TGTGCCAGCAGCTTGAATCGCGGGAGCTCCTACAATGAGCAGTTCTTC
TRBD1	TRBV19	TRBJ1-2	15	CASSMGSGTEYGYTF	TGTGCCAGTAGTATGGGTTCCGGGACAGAATATGGCTACACCTTC
NA	TRBV5-5	TRBJ1-1	14	CASSPWTGNTEAFF	TGTGCCAGCAGCCCCTGGACTGGTAACACTGAAGCTTTCTTT
NA	TRBV19	TRBJ2-7	12	CASSRSTYEQYF	TGTGCCAGTAGTAGATCTACCTACGAGCAGTACTTC
NA	TRBV6-5	TRBJ1-5	15	CASSYSAARNQPQHF	TGTGCCAGCAGTTACTCTGCGGCAAGGAATCAGCCCCAGCATTTT
TRBD1	TRBV14	TRBJ2-3	13	CASSQDGTGTQYF	TGTGCCAGCAGCCAAGACGGGACAGGGACACAGTATTTT
TRBD2	TRBV29-1	TRBJ2-5	15	CSVGLAGGSSGTQYF	TGCAGCGTGGGGCTTGCGGGAGGATCCAGCGGGACCCAGTACTTC
NA	TRBV9	TRBJ1-2	14	CASSVQGQNYGYTF	TGTGCCAGCAGCGTACAGGGACAAAACTATGGCTACACCTTC
TRBD1	TRBV18	TRBJ1-2	13	CASSNGQGAHYTF	TGTGCCAGCTCTAACGGACAGGGGGCCCACTACACCTTC
NA	TRBV6-6	TRBJ1-1	16	CASSYSQEPLNTEAFF	TGTGCCAGCAGTTACTCTCAGGAACCACTGAACACTGAAGCTTTCTTT
NA	TRBV27	TRBJ2-7	14	CASSPRGMNYEQYF	TGTGCCAGCAGCCCAAGGGGGATGAACTACGAGCAGTACTTC
TRBD1	TRBV4-1	TRBJ2-7	15	CASSLQSRGSYEQYF	TGCGCCAGCAGCCTCCAGTCCAGGGGGTCCTACGAGCAGTACTTC
NA	TRBV6-1	TRBJ1-6	15	CASRGPRGGDSPLHF	TGTGCCAGCAGAGGTCCCCGGGGGGGGGATTCACCCCTCCACTTT
TRBD2	TRBV5-1	TRBJ2-1	13	CASSNGLAGYQFF	TGCGCCAGCAGCAACGGACTAGCGGGATATCAGTTCTTC
TRBD1	TRBV30	TRBJ1-6	15	CAWSVWAGGRSPLHF	TGTGCCTGGAGTGTATGGGCAGGGGGCCGTTCACCCCTCCACTTT
NA	TRBV7-2	TRBJ2-3	15	CASSFRPELTDTQYF	TGTGCCAGCAGCTTCCGACCCGAACTAACAGATACGCAGTATTTT
NA	TRBV7-9	TRBJ2-7	14	CASSYPGGLREQYF	TGTGCCAGCAGCTACCCGGGCGGGTTGCGGGAGCAGTACTTC
TRBD1	TRBV2	TRBJ1-4	15	CASSPDRGTNEKLFF	TGTGCCAGCAGTCCCGACAGGGGGACTAATGAAAAACTGTTTTTT
NA	TRBV19	TRBJ1-6	14	CASTYRQGNSPLHF	TGTGCCAGTACGTATCGGCAGGGGAATTCACCCCTCCACTTT
NA	TRBV7-9	TRBJ2-7	13	CASIRDIPYEQYF	TGTGCCAGCATTCGGGACATTCCCTACGAGCAGTACTTC
TRBD2	TRBV2	TRBJ2-1	18	CASSDPGEVKREVGEQFF	TGTGCCAGCAGTGACCCAGGGGAGGTAAAGCGGGAGGTGGGGGAGCAGTTCTTC
NA	TRBV5-4	TRBJ1-1	14	CAIKQTGVNTEAFF	TGTGCCATTAAACAGACAGGTGTGAACACTGAAGCTTTCTTT
TRBD1	TRBV9	TRBJ1-3	14	CASSLDRVGNTIYF	TGTGCCAGCAGCTTAGACAGGGTTGGAAACACCATATATTTT
NA	TRBV19	TRBJ2-7	15	CASSSRVGPTYEQYF	TGTGCCAGTAGTTCCCGGGTGGGGCCTACCTACGAGCAGTACTTC
TRBD2	TRBV13	TRBJ2-1	17	CASSLRASGSSYNEQFF	TGTGCCAGCAGCTTACGGGCTAGCGGGAGCTCCTACAATGAGCAGTTCTTC
NA	TRBV6-1	TRBJ1-2	11	CASSAQGRYTF	TGTGCCAGCAGTGCACAGGGTCGCTACACCTTC
TRBD1	TRBV4-1	TRBJ1-4	15	CASSQPGGQVGKLFF	TGCGCCAGCAGCCAACCCGGGGGACAGGTCGGAAAACTGTTTTTT
NA	TRBV4-1	TRBJ1-6	13	CASSQVFNSPLHF	TGCGCCAGCAGCCAAGTATTCAATTCACCCCTCCACTTT
NA	TRBV28	TRBJ2-4	16	CASSLPGASRKNIQYF	TGTGCCAGCAGTTTACCAGGGGCCTCCCGAAAAAACATTCAGTACTTC
TRBD1	TRBV4-1	TRBJ1-5	13	CASSGQGAQPQHF	TGCGCCAGCAGCGGACAGGGGGCTCAGCCCCAGCATTTT
TRBD2	TRBV9	TRBJ2-7	14	CASSSSGSIHEQYF	TGTGCCAGCAGCTCGAGCGGGAGCATCCACGAGCAGTACTTC
NA	TRBV5-3	TRBJ2-7	13	CASLPVKIYEQYF	TGTGCCAGCCTACCTGTGAAGATCTACGAGCAGTACTTC
NA	TRBV6-5	TRBJ1-2	14	CASSYIGTGGGYTF	TGTGCCAGCAGTTACATAGGGACGGGAGGGGGCTACACCTTC
TRBD1	TRBV5-8	TRBJ2-2	15	CASSSGQGWTGELFF	TGTGCCAGCAGCTCCGGACAGGGATGGACCGGGGAGCTGTTTTTT
TRBD2	TRBV11-3	TRBJ2-5	15	CASSLGLAGGETQYF	TGTGCCAGCAGCTTGGGACTAGCGGGAGGAGAGACCCAGTACTTC
NA	TRBV28	TRBJ2-3	16	CASSPPGYTSTDTQYF	TGTGCCAGCAGTCCCCCAGGGTACACTAGCACAGATACGCAGTATTTT
NA	TRBV5-8	TRBJ2-7	9	CALRGEQYF	TGTGCCCTCAGAGGAGAGCAGTACTTC
NA	TRBV11-2	TRBJ2-7	13	CASSPSRIGEQYF	TGTGCCAGCAGCCCTTCCAGGATTGGCGAGCAGTACTTC
NA	TRBV2	TRBJ1-6	15	CASSEQGHSNSPLHF	TGTGCCAGCAGTGAACAAGGACACTCTAATTCACCCCTCCACTTT
TRBD1	TRBV18	TRBJ1-1	14	CASSPGTGWTEAFF	TGTGCCAGCTCACCGGGGACAGGGTGGACTGAAGCTTTCTTT
TRBD1	TRBV28	TRBJ2-7	16	CATHYRPGQGFDEQYF	TGTGCCACCCATTATCGACCGGGACAGGGGTTCGACGAGCAGTACTTC
NA	TRBV5-1	TRBJ1-4	15	CASSLVGTTKEKLFF	TGCGCCAGCAGCTTGGTTGGGACAACCAAGGAAAAACTGTTTTTT
TRBD1	TRBV2	TRBJ1-2	14	CASLLQGQGASDTF	TGTGCCAGCCTTCTGCAGGGACAGGGGGCGAGCGACACCTTC